The rows below give T cell receptor beta chains drawn from one sample of a study of T cells after yellow fever vaccination. TCRdb passed the 5' RACE reads through MiXCR, listing each CDR3 protein once. Among 150,000 or so distinct CDR3 sequences listed, 6.6% were seen once. Specimen: CD4+ T cells sorted from PBMCs, collected 10 days after the yellow fever booster vaccination. The source is a man aged 30 to 45 who received the YFV17D yellow fever vaccine. Each CDR3 is given with its conserved first and last residue. Fields, in order: V gene, D gene, clone size, J gene, CDR3 DNA, CDR3 protein. A D gene is named only where the DNA matches it firmly. Part of the rows lack a size; the others show once, few, many or a class for expanded clones.

V: TRBV7-2; D: TRBD1; size: many; J: TRBJ2-7; DNA: TGTGCCAGCAGCTTACTTGGGGTCGGACAGGGCTCTTACGAGCAGTACTTC; CDR3: CASSLLGVGQGSYEQYF
V: TRBV20-1; D: NA; size: many; J: TRBJ1-4; DNA: TGCAGTGCTAGAACCGGAGCGGGGCCTAATGAAAAACTGTTTTTT; CDR3: CSARTGAGPNEKLFF
V: TRBV20-1; D: NA; size: many; J: TRBJ1-5; DNA: TGCAGTGCTAGCCGGGGACCTACGAATCAGCCCCAGCATTTT; CDR3: CSASRGPTNQPQHF
V: TRBV5-5; D: NA; size: few; J: TRBJ2-7; DNA: TGTGCCAGCAGCCAACAAAGAACAGAGCAGTACTTC; CDR3: CASSQQRTEQYF
V: TRBV28; D: TRBD1; size: many; J: TRBJ1-2; DNA: TGTGCCAGCAGTTCCGGGACAGGGGTGTTCCTCGGGGGCTACACCTTC; CDR3: CASSSGTGVFLGGYTF
V: TRBV6-5; D: TRBD1; size: many; J: TRBJ1-2; DNA: TGTGCCAGCAGTCGCAACCGGGACAGTACGTATGGCTACACCTTC; CDR3: CASSRNRDSTYGYTF
V: TRBV29-1; D: TRBD1; size: many; J: TRBJ2-5; DNA: TGCAGCGTGGGACAGAGGAAGTGGGAGACCCAGTACTTC; CDR3: CSVGQRKWETQYF
V: TRBV7-9; D: TRBD1; size: many; J: TRBJ2-1; DNA: TGTGCCAGCAGCGGCCGGGACAGTGCACAGTCCAACAATGAGCAGTTCTTC; CDR3: CASSGRDSAQSNNEQFF
V: TRBV29-1; D: TRBD1; size: many; J: TRBJ2-3; DNA: TGCAGCGTTACCTGGACAGGGGGCGCGGGCACAGATACGCAGTATTTT; CDR3: CSVTWTGGAGTDTQYF
V: TRBV9; D: TRBD2; size: NA; J: TRBJ2-1; DNA: TGTGCCAGCAGCTTAGCGGGGGGGGGGACTGAGCAGTTCTTC; CDR3: CASSLAGGGTEQFF
V: TRBV29-1; D: NA; size: many; J: TRBJ2-2; DNA: TGCAGTGTGCGGACACAGAACACCGGGGAGCTGTTTTTT; CDR3: CSVRTQNTGELFF
V: TRBV5-1; D: NA; size: many; J: TRBJ2-5; DNA: TGCGCCAGCAGCTTGGGGCTAGCGCAAGAGACCCAGTACTTC; CDR3: CASSLGLAQETQYF
V: TRBV29-1; D: NA; size: many; J: TRBJ2-1; DNA: TGCAGCGTGGGTAGGGGGGGAAATAACAATGAGCAGTTCTTC; CDR3: CSVGRGGNNNEQFF
V: TRBV20-1; D: TRBD1; size: many; J: TRBJ1-2; DNA: TGCAGTGCCCAAGGACAGGGAGGAAATTTGGGTGGCTACACCTTC; CDR3: CSAQGQGGNLGGYTF
V: TRBV29-1; D: TRBD2; size: many; J: TRBJ2-1; DNA: TGCAGCGTTGGGACTAGCGGTCGAAGCTCCTACAATGAGCAGTTCTTC; CDR3: CSVGTSGRSSYNEQFF
V: TRBV7-2; D: NA; size: few; J: TRBJ2-5; DNA: TGTGCCAGCAGGGGGGTGAGGGCAGAGACCCAGTACTTC; CDR3: CASRGVRAETQYF
V: TRBV30; D: NA; size: NA; J: TRBJ1-1; DNA: TGTGCCTGGAGTGTATCTTCGGCAACGCCGAACACTGAAGCTTTCTTT; CDR3: CAWSVSSATPNTEAFF
V: TRBV9; D: NA; size: many; J: TRBJ2-6; DNA: TGTGCCAGCAGCGTAGGCCCGGGGGCTGGGGCCAACGTCCTGACTTTC; CDR3: CASSVGPGAGANVLTF
V: TRBV20-1; D: TRBD1; size: many; J: TRBJ1-3; DNA: TGCAGTGCTAGTGACTACAGGGGCGGAAACACCATATATTTT; CDR3: CSASDYRGGNTIYF
V: TRBV9; D: TRBD2; size: many; J: TRBJ2-3; DNA: TGTGCCAGCAGCGTAGTAGCGGGGGTTAGCACAGATACGCAGTATTTT; CDR3: CASSVVAGVSTDTQYF
V: TRBV12-3/TRBV12-4; D: TRBD1; size: many; J: TRBJ1-2; DNA: TGTGCCAGCAGTTCTACAGGGGGCTATGGCTACACCTTC; CDR3: CASSSTGGYGYTF
V: TRBV24-1; D: NA; size: many; J: TRBJ1-3; DNA: TGTGCCACCAGAGATTCCGCGTCGGACACCATATATTTT; CDR3: CATRDSASDTIYF
V: TRBV18; D: TRBD2; size: NA; J: TRBJ2-7; DNA: TGTGCCAGCTCACCAATAATTAGCGGGAGGGCCCACGAGCAGTACTTC; CDR3: CASSPIISGRAHEQYF
V: TRBV7-2; D: NA; size: NA; J: TRBJ2-3; DNA: TGTGCCAGCAGCTTACGGCATCCCTCAGATACGCAGTATTTT; CDR3: CASSLRHPSDTQYF
V: TRBV5-4; D: NA; size: many; J: TRBJ2-1; DNA: TGTGCCAGCAGCTTGGATAGCTCCTACAATGAGCAGTTCTTC; CDR3: CASSLDSSYNEQFF
V: TRBV18; D: TRBD2; size: many; J: TRBJ2-3; DNA: TGTGCCAGCTCACCACCGGGACTAGCGGGAGGAGCGCAGTATTTT; CDR3: CASSPPGLAGGAQYF
V: TRBV6-5; D: NA; size: many; J: TRBJ2-7; DNA: TGTGCCAGCAGCCAATCCGGGAGCAGTTTCTACGAGCAGTACTTC; CDR3: CASSQSGSSFYEQYF
V: TRBV6-1; D: TRBD2; size: NA; J: TRBJ2-5; DNA: TGTGCCAGCAGCCTCCGCGGGGGAGGCGAGACCCAGTACTTC; CDR3: CASSLRGGGETQYF
V: TRBV7-9; D: NA; size: many; J: TRBJ2-7; DNA: TGTGCCAGCAGCTTAGGCAGTACCCTCAACGAGCAGTACTTC; CDR3: CASSLGSTLNEQYF
V: TRBV12-3/TRBV12-4; D: NA; size: many; J: TRBJ2-2; DNA: TGTGCCAGCAGTCCCTATAGCGGAGCGAACACCGGGGAGCTGTTTTTT; CDR3: CASSPYSGANTGELFF
V: TRBV5-1; D: TRBD2; size: many; J: TRBJ2-1; DNA: TGCGCCAGCAGCTTGGTAAGAGCGTGGAGCGGGATCCTTACAAATGAGCAGTTCTTC; CDR3: CASSLVRAWSGILTNEQFF
V: TRBV30; D: NA; size: many; J: TRBJ1-2; DNA: TGTGCCTGGAGTGCAGGCCTACAGGGCTATGGCTACACCTTC; CDR3: CAWSAGLQGYGYTF
V: TRBV7-2; D: NA; size: many; J: TRBJ2-3; DNA: TGTGCCAGCAGCTTGGCCTCTAGCACAGATACGCAGTATTTT; CDR3: CASSLASSTDTQYF
V: TRBV4-1; D: NA; size: few; J: TRBJ2-1; DNA: TGCGCCAGCAGCCAATCATGGGTGAACTACAATGAGCAGTTCTTC; CDR3: CASSQSWVNYNEQFF